The table lists the clone carrying this T cell receptor (beta chain) with a few counts. The table came from immunoSEQ multiplex PCR; TCRdb's copy has only in-frame clones and leaves some out. The sample lists 250,000 or so clones, about 89% seen once, with approximately 9% in the top ten. Grouping used clinical history reported by participants in a survey and questionnaire. Two negative PCRs, clearance, or symptom resolution were required of recovered Cohort 3 donors. The sample originates from a study of blood T cell repertoires in COVID-19. For the study at large: T cells, B-cell-depleted T cells, or PBMCs provided the cDNA or gDNA that served as material.

The CDR3 length is 14 residues. After removal of 4 bases from V and 11 bases from J, the junction contained 12 bases not matched to a gene. CDR1 is MGHRA, CDR2 YSYEKL, per germline. The chain carries TRBV4-1 and TRBJ1-1; 8 bases line up with TRBD1. The specimen was PBMCs or T cells enriched from blood (not recorded which). The clonotype originates from a man aged 35-49 years who had recovered from COVID-19. This CDR3 is CASSLPDRGTSAFF. DNA of the CDR3: TGCGCCAGCAGCCTTCCAGACAGGGGAACGTCCGCTTTCTTT.